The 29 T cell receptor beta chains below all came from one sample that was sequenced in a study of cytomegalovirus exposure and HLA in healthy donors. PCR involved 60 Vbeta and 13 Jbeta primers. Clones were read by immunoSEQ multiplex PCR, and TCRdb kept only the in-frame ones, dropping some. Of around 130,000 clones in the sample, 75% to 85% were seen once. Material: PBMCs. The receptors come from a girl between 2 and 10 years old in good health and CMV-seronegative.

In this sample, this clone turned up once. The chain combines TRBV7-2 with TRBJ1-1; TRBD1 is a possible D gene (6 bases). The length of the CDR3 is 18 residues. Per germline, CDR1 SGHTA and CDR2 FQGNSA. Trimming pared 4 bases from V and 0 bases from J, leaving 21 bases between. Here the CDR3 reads CASSSRPGTNTMNTEAFF. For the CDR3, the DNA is TGTGCCAGCAGCTCCCGCCCCGGGACAAATACAATGAACACTGAAGCTTTCTTT. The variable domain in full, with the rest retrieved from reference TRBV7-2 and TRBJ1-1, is GAGVSQSPSNKVTEKGKDVELRCDPISGHTALYWYRQSLGQGLEFLIYFQGNSAPDKSGLPSDRFSAERTGGSVSTLTIQRTQQEDSAVYLCASSSRPGTNTMNTEAFFGQGTRLTVV.

Written as DNA, the CDR3 is TGCAGCGTAGGCCCGACAGCCGCTTTCGAGACCCAGTACTTC. Amino acids: CSVGPTAAFETQYF. The genes are TRBV29-1 and TRBJ2-5; weak D call: TRBD1 (5 bases). Germline V gene data show CDR1 as SQVTM and CDR2 as ANQGSEA. V was trimmed by 6 bases and J by 5 bases, leaving 19 bases between them. This CDR3 has 14 residues.

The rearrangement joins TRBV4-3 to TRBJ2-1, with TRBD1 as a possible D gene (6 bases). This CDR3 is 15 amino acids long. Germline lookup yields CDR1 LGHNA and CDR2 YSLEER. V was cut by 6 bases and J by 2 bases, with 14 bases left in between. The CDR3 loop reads CASRPSGQPYNEQFF. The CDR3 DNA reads TGCGCCAGCAGACCCAGCGGACAGCCCTACAATGAGCAGTTCTTC.

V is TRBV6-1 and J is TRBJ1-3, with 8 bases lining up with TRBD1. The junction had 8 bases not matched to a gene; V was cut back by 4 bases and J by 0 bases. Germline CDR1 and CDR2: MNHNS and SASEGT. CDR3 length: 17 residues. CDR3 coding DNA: TGTGCCAGCAGTGGCCGGACAGGGCCCCCCTCTGGAAACACCATATATTTT. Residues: CASSGRTGPPSGNTIYF.

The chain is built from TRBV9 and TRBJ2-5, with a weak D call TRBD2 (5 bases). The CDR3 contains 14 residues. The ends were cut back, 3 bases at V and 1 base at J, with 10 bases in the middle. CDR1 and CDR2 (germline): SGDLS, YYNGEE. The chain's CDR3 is CASSAGLLQETQYF. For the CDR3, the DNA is TGTGCCAGCAGCGCCGGACTCCTCCAAGAGACCCAGTACTTC.

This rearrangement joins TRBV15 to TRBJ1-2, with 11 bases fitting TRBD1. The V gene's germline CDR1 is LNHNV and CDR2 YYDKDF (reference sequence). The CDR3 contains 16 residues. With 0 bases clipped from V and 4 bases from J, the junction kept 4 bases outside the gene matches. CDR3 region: CATSRDGGTGGYGYTF. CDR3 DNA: TGTGCCACCAGCAGAGATGGAGGGACAGGGGGCTATGGCTACACCTTC. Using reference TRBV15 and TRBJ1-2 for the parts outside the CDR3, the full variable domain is DAMVIQNPRYQVTQFGKPVTLSCSQTLNHNVMYWYQQKSSQAPKLLFHYYDKDFNNEADTPDNFQSRRPNTSFCFLDIRSPGLGDTAMYLCATSRDGGTGGYGYTFGSGTRLTVV.

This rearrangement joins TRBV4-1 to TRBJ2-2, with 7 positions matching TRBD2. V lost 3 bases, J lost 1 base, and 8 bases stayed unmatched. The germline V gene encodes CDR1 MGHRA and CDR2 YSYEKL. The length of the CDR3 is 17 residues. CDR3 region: CASSQAQAGLNTGELFF. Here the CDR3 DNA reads TGCGCCAGCAGCCAGGCCCAAGCGGGGTTGAACACCGGGGAGCTGTTTTTT.

In nucleotides, the CDR3 is TGTGCCAGCAGTGGGGCAGGGGGCGCTTGGATGTTTTTT. Protein product: CASSGAGGAWMFF. The rearrangement uses TRBV25-1 and TRBJ2-2; 8 positions agree with TRBD1. Germline values: CDR1 MGHDK, CDR2 SYGVNS. Trimming cost V 4 bases and J 15 bases; bases outside gene matches: 10. The CDR3 spans 13 residues.

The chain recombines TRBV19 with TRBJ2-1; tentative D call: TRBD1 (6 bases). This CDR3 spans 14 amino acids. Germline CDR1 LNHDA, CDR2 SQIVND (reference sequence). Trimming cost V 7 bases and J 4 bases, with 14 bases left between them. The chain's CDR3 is CASTQRGSYNEQFF. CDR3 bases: TGTGCCAGTACTCAGAGGGGGTCATACAATGAGCAGTTCTTC.

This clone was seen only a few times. CDR3 DNA sequence: TGTGCCAGCAGTGATTTCGCCCAGGGGAAAGCTTTCTTT. Protein: CASSDFAQGKAFF. This chain links TRBV6-4 with TRBJ1-1; the D gene is possibly TRBD1 (6 bases). The CDR3 is made up of 13 amino acids. Germline V gene sequence: CDR1 MRHNA, CDR2 SNTAGT. Trimming left V 3 bases short and J 9 bases short, with 14 bases between.

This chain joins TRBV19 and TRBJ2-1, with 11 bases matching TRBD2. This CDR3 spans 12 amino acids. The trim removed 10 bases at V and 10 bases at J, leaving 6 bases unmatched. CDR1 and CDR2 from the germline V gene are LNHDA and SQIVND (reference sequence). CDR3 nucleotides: TGTGCCACCCAGAGGACTAGCGGGGAGCAGTTCTTC. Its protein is CATQRTSGEQFF.

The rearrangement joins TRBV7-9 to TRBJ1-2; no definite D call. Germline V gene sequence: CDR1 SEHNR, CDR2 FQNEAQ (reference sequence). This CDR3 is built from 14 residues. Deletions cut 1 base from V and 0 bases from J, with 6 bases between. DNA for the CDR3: TGTGCCAGCAGCTTAGACGGTACTAACTATGGCTACACCTTC. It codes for CASSLDGTNYGYTF.

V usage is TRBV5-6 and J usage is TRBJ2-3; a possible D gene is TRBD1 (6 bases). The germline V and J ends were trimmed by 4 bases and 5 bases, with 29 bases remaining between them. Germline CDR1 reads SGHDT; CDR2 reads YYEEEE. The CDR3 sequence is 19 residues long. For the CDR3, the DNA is TGTGCCAGCAGCATCGACCGGACAGATGATAAGGCCAGCGGAGATACGCAGTATTTT. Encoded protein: CASSIDRTDDKASGDTQYF.

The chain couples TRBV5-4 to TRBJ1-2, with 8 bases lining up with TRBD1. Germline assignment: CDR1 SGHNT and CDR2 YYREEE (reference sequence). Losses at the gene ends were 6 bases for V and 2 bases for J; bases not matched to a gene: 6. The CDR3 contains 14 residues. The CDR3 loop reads CASTVDRGNYGYTF. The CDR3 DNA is TGTGCCAGCACCGTAGACAGGGGAAACTATGGCTACACCTTC.

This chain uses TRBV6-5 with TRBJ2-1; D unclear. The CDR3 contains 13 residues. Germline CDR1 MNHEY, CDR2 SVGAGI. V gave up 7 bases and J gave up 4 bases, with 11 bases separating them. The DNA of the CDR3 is TGTGCCAGCACCCAGGCCGGATACAATGAGCAGTTCTTC. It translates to CASTQAGYNEQFF.

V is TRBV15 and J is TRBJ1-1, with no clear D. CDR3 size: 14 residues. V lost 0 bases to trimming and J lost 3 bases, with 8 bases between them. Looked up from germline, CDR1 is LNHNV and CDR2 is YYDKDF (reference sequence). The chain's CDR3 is CATSRDRSHTEAFF. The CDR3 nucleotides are TGTGCCACCAGCAGAGATCGCAGTCACACTGAAGCTTTCTTT. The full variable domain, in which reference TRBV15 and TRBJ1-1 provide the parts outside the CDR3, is DAMVIQNPRYQVTQFGKPVTLSCSQTLNHNVMYWYQQKSSQAPKLLFHYYDKDFNNEADTPDNFQSRRPNTSFCFLDIRSPGLGDTAMYLCATSRDRSHTEAFFGQGTRLTVV.

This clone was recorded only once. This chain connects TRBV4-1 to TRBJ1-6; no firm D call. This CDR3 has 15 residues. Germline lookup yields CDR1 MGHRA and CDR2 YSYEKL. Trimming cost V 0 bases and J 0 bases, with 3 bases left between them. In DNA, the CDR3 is TGCGCCAGCAGCCAAGACAGCTCCTATAATTCACCCCTCCACTTT. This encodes CASSQDSSYNSPLHF.

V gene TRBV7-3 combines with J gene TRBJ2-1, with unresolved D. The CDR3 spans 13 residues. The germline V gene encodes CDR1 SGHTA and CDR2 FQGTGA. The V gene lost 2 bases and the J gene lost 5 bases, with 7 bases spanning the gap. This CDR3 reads CASSLARNNEQFF. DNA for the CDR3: TGTGCCAGCAGCTTAGCCAGGAACAATGAGCAGTTCTTC.

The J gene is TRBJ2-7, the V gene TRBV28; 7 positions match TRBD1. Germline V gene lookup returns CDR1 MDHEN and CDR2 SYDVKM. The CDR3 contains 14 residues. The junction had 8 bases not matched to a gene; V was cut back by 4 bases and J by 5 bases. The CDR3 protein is CASSSRDSPNEQYF. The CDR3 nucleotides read TGTGCCAGCAGTTCCCGGGACAGCCCTAACGAGCAGTACTTC.

The chain's CDR3 is CASSLTSGGPSSGANVLTF. The CDR3 DNA reads TGCGCCAGCAGCTTGACTAGCGGGGGCCCAAGCTCTGGGGCCAACGTCCTGACTTTC. The chain links TRBV5-1 to TRBJ2-6; 11 positions match TRBD2. Trimming took 1 base from V and 0 from J; bases not matched to a gene: 6. The CDR3 contains 19 residues. Germline CDR1 is SGHRS and CDR2 is YFSETQ. Using reference TRBV5-1 and TRBJ2-6 for the parts outside the CDR3, the full variable domain is KAGVTQTPRYLIKTRGQQVTLSCSPISGHRSVSWYQQTPGQGLQFLFEYFSETQRNKGNFPGRFSGRQFSNSRSEMNVSTLELGDSALYLCASSLTSGGPSSGANVLTFGAGSRLTVL.

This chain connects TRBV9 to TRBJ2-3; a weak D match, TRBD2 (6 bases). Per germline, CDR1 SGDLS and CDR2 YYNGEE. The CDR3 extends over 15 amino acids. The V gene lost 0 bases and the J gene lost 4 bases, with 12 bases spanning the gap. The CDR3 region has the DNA TGTGCCAGCAGCGTAGGACTAGACGGTCCAGATACGCAGTATTTT. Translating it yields CASSVGLDGPDTQYF.

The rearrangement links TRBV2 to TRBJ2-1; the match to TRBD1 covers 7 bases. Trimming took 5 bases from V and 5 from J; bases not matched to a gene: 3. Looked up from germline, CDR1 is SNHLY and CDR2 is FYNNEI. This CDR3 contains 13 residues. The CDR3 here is CASSLGQNNEQFF. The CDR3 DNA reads TGTGCCAGCAGTTTGGGACAGAACAATGAGCAGTTCTTC.

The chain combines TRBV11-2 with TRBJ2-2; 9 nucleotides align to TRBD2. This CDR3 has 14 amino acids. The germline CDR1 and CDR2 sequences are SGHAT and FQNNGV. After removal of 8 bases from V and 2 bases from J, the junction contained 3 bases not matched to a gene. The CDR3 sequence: CASGLASNTGELFF. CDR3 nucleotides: TGTGCCAGCGGACTAGCGAGTAACACCGGGGAGCTGTTTTTT.

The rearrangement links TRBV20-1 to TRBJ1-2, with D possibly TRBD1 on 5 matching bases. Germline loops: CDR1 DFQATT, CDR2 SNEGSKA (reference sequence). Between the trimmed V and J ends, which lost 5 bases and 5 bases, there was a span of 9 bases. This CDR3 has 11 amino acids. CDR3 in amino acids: CSAFQGYGYTF. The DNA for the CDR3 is TGCAGTGCTTTCCAGGGATATGGCTACACCTTC.

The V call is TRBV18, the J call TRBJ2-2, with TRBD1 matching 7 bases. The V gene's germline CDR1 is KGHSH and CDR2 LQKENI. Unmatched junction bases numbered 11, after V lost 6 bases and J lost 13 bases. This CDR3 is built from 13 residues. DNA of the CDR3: TGTGCCAGCTCTGGACAGGTCGTTGAACGGCTGTTTTTT. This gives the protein CASSGQVVERLFF. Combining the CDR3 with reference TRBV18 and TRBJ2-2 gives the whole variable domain NAGVMQNPRHLVRRRGQEARLRCSPMKGHSHVYWYRQLPEEGLKFMVYLQKENIIDESGMPKERFSAEFPKEGPSILRIQQVVRGDSAAYFCASSGQVVERLFFGEGSRLTVL.

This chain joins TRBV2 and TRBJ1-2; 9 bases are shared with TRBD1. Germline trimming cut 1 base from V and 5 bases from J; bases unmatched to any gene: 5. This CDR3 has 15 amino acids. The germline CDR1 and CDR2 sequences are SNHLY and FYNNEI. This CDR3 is CASSEEGTGSYGYTF. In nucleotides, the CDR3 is TGTGCCAGCAGTGAAGAAGGGACAGGGTCTTATGGCTACACCTTC.

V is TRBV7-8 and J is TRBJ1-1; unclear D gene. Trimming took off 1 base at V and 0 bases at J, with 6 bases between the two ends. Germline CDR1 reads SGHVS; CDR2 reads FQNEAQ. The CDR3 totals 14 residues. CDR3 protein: CASSLVDMNTEAFF. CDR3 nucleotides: TGTGCCAGCAGCTTAGTAGACATGAACACTGAAGCTTTCTTT.

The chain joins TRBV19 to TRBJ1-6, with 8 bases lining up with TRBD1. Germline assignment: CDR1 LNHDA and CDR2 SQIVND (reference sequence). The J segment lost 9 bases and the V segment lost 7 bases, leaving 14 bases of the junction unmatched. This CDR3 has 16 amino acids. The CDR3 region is CASTKRTGSEISPLHF. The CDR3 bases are TGTGCCAGTACCAAAAGGACAGGGTCCGAAATTTCACCCCTCCACTTT.

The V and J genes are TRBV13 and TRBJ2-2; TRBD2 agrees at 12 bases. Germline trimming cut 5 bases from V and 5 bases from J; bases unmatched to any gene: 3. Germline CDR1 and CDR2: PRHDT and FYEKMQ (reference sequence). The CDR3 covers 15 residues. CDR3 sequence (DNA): TGTGCCAGCAGCGCTGGGACTAGCGGGACCGGGGAGCTGTTTTTT. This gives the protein CASSAGTSGTGELFF.